The 8 T cell receptor beta chains below all came from one sample that was sequenced in a study of cytomegalovirus exposure and HLA in healthy donors. Primers for the PCR totalled 60 Vbeta and 13 Jbeta. Sequencing used immunoSEQ multiplex PCR; TCRdb keeps in-frame clones, though not all of them. The sample consists of over 55,000 clones, approximately 89% of them appearing once. The sequencing sample was made of PBMCs. These receptors were taken from a man aged 18 to 29 in good health and CMV-seronegative.

This clone came up once. The chain joins TRBV5-1 to TRBJ2-5; tentative D call: TRBD2 (6 bases). V was cut by 5 bases and J by 2 bases, with 13 bases left in between. CDR1 SGHRS and CDR2 YFSETQ come from the germline V gene. This CDR3 spans 14 amino acids. The CDR3 sequence: CASSPGLQQETQYF. DNA for the CDR3: TGCGCCAGCAGTCCGGGACTTCAACAAGAGACCCAGTACTTC.

The J gene is TRBJ2-2, the V gene TRBV5-4; the D gene is possibly TRBD2 (5 bases). The CDR3 runs to 14 residues. V was pared by 3 bases and J by 3 bases, with 9 bases between. The germline V gene has CDR1 SGHNT and CDR2 YYREEE (reference sequence). CDR3 protein: CASSWERYTGELFF. DNA for the CDR3: TGTGCCAGCAGCTGGGAGAGATACACCGGGGAGCTGTTTTTT.

The V gene is TRBV18, the J gene TRBJ1-1, with no clear D. This CDR3 spans 14 amino acids. Germline V gene lookup returns CDR1 KGHSH and CDR2 LQKENI. The germline V and J ends were trimmed by 0 bases and 4 bases, with 9 bases remaining between them. The CDR3, as DNA: TGTGCCAGCTCACCACCGCGGGGTACCACTGAAGCTTTCTTT. Its translation: CASSPPRGTTEAFF. Supplemented by reference TRBV18 and TRBJ1-1, the full variable domain reads NAGVMQNPRHLVRRRGQEARLRCSPMKGHSHVYWYRQLPEEGLKFMVYLQKENIIDESGMPKERFSAEFPKEGPSILRIQQVVRGDSAAYFCASSPPRGTTEAFFGQGTRLTVV.

The CDR3 nucleotides read TGTGCCAGCAGTCCGGGGACAGGGGGCGCCGGGGAGCTGTTTTTT. It is translated as CASSPGTGGAGELFF. This chain links TRBV6-4 with TRBJ2-2; 12 nucleotides agree with TRBD1. Germline CDR1 and CDR2: MRHNA and SNTAGT. J lost 6 bases, V lost 5 bases, and 4 bases had no gene match. The CDR3 runs to 15 residues.

V and J are TRBV19 and TRBJ2-7; D not resolved. V lost 6 bases to trimming and J lost 2 bases, with 11 bases between them. CDR1 is LNHDA, CDR2 SQIVND, per germline (reference sequence). The CDR3 is made up of 13 amino acids. The CDR3, as DNA: TGTGCCAGTAGCCCAGGTCCAGCCTACGAGCAGTACTTC. Translating gives CASSPGPAYEQYF.

This rearrangement joins TRBV28 to TRBJ1-1; weak D call: TRBD1 (5 bases). The CDR3 contains 13 residues. Germline V gives CDR1 MDHEN, CDR2 SYDVKM. Trimming took off 6 bases at V and 5 bases at J, with 13 bases between the two ends. CDR3 nucleotide sequence: TGTGCCAGCAGCCCAGGGTTGGGTACTGAAGCTTTCTTT. As protein: CASSPGLGTEAFF.

The chain couples TRBV7-8 to TRBJ1-2; D is possibly TRBD1 (5 bases). The ends were cut back, 3 bases at V and 4 bases at J, with 9 bases in the middle. Germline CDR1 and CDR2: SGHVS and FQNEAQ. The CDR3 has 13 amino acids. The CDR3 loop is CASSFAGTYGYTF. The CDR3 region has the DNA TGTGCCAGCAGCTTCGCGGGGACCTATGGCTACACCTTC. The full variable domain, with the rest looked up from reference TRBV7-8 and TRBJ1-2, is GAGVSQSPRYKVAKRGQDVALRCDPISGHVSLFWYQQALGQGPEFLTYFQNEAQLDKSGLPSDRFFAERPEGSVSTLKIQRTQQEDSAVYLCASSFAGTYGYTFGSGTRLTVV.

Turning to this clone: Additional DNA sequences in this sample encode the identical CDR3. This chain connects TRBV30 to TRBJ1-2; D possibly corresponds to TRBD1 (5 bases). The V gene's germline CDR1 is GTSNPN and CDR2 SVGIG (reference sequence). The CDR3 spans 14 residues. V shed 2 bases and J shed 1 base, with 11 bases lying between them. CDR3 sequence reads: CAWSMTAINYGYTF. The CDR3 DNA is TGTGCCTGGAGTATGACAGCGATTAACTATGGCTACACCTTC.